Following are 4 T cell receptor beta chains from one sample sequenced in a study of blood T cell repertoires in COVID-19. The data were produced by immunoSEQ multiplex PCR, yet TCRdb's version contains in-frame clones alone and is incomplete. The table shows about 210,000 clones, with approximately 83% occurring only once. What was sequenced was peripheral blood. These receptors were taken from a woman aged 40-49 years with active or convalescent COVID-19.

The chain employs TRBV2 and TRBJ1-4, with D possibly being TRBD1 (6 bases). This CDR3 has 14 amino acids. V lost 6 bases to trimming and J lost 7 bases, with 15 bases between them. From germline, CDR1 is SNHLY and CDR2 FYNNEI. The CDR3 DNA follows: TGTGCCAGCAGCCTATCGCACAGGGCTGAAAAACTGTTTTTT. This sequence encodes CASSLSHRAEKLFF.

This clone occurred a few times. The chain has TRBV7-2 and TRBJ1-3, with D tentatively TRBD1 (5 bases). The V end was cut by 2 bases, the J end by 0 bases, with 14 bases between. From germline, CDR1 is SGHTA and CDR2 FQGNSA. The CDR3 is 17 residues long. In DNA form, the CDR3 reads TGTGCCAGCAGCTTAACCGCGACAGTCAGCTCTGGAAACACCATATATTTT. Translating gives CASSLTATVSSGNTIYF.

This clone was seen a single time. The V and J genes are TRBV4-1 and TRBJ2-1; 16 bases fit TRBD2. V gave up 3 bases and J gave up 8 bases; unmatched junction bases: 7. CDR3 size: 17 residues. In germline, CDR1 is MGHRA, CDR2 YSYEKL. CDR3 residues: CASSHGTSGRGRDEQFF. The CDR3, as DNA: TGCGCCAGCAGCCACGGGACTAGCGGGAGGGGTAGGGATGAGCAGTTCTTC.

The chain has TRBV12-3 or TRBV12-4 and TRBJ1-2, with D perhaps matching TRBD1 (6 bases). The CDR3 consists of 12 residues. V was pared by 7 bases and J by 4 bases, with 10 bases between. CDR3 sequence: CASTQQGYGYTF. The CDR3 nucleotides read TGTGCCAGCACCCAACAGGGCTATGGCTACACCTTC.